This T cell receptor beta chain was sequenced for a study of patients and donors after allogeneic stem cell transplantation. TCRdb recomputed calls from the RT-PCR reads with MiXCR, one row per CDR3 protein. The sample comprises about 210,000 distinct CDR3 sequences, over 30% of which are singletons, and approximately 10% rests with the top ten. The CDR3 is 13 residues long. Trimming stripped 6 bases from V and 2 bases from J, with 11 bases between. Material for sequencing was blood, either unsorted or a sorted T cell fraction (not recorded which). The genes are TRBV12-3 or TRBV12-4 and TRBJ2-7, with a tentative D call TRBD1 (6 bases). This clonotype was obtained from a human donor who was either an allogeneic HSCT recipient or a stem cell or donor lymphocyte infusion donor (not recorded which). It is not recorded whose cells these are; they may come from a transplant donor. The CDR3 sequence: CASRADRAYEQYF. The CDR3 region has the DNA TGTGCCAGCAGGGCGGACAGAGCCTACGAGCAGTACTTC.